This T cell receptor beta chain is drawn from a study of PD-1 blockade in classical Hodgkin lymphoma. Clones were sequenced by immunoSEQ multiplex PCR, and TCRdb holds only the in-frame ones, with some missing. The repertoire holds 15,000 to 17,000 clones, with 86% as singletons. CDR1 is MNHEY and CDR2 is SVGAGI in the germline V gene. Trimming pared 6 bases from V and 8 bases from J, leaving 17 bases between. The CDR3 consists of 14 residues. Time point meaning: newly diagnosed, previously untreated cHL patient sample. Magnetic negative selection of thawed PBMCs was the method by which CD4+ T cells were purified.

The V gene is TRBV6-5, the J gene TRBJ1-5, with D possibly TRBD1 on 5 matching bases. The receptor was isolated from a human donor with classical Hodgkin lymphoma. Sequencing used CD4+ T cells from blood. The CDR3 loop reads CASSRGDGLKPQHF. CDR3 DNA sequence: TGTGCCAGCAGCCGGGGGGACGGGTTGAAGCCCCAGCATTTT.